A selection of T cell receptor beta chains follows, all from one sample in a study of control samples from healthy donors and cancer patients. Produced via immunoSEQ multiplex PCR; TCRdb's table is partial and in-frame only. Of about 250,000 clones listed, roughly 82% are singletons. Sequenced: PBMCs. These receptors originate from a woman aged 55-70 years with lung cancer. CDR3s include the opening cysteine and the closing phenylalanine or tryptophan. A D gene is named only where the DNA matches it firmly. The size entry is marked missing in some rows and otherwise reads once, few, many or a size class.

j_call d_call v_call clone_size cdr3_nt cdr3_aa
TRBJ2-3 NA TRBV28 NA TGTGCCAGCAGTTGGCCGTCAGGGGTAGCGGGCACAGATACGCAGTATTTT CASSWPSGVAGTDTQYF
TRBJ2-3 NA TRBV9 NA TGTGCCAGCAGCGTCCTAGGACAGGGAGGGGGCACAGATACGCAGTATTTT CASSVLGQGGGTDTQYF
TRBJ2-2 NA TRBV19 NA TGTGCCAGTAGTATCATCGGAGGGGAGGTCACCGGGGAGCTGTTTTTT CASSIIGGEVTGELFF
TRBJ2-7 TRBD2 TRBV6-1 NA TGTGCCAGCAGTGAAGGGGGGGGACCGTACGAGCAGTACTTC CASSEGGGPYEQYF
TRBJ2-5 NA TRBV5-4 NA TGTGCCAGCAACCCGTCGGGCCAAGAGACCCAGTACTTC CASNPSGQETQYF
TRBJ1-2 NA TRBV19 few TGTGCCAGTAGTATAGCCCTCACGGGTAACTATGGCTACACCTTC CASSIALTGNYGYTF
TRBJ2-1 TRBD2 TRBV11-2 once TGTGCCAGCAGCTTAGAGGGGACTAATTTAAATGAGCAGTTCTTC CASSLEGTNLNEQFF
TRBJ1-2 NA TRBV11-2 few TGTGCCAGCAGCCCAGAAGGGGATGGCTACACCTTC CASSPEGDGYTF
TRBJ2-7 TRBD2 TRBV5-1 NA TGCGCCAGCAGTGGCCAGCGGGAGTACAACGAGCAGTACTTC CASSGQREYNEQYF
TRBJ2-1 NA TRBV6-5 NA TGTGCCAGCAGTTACTCCCGGGGACGGAATGAGCAGTTCTTC CASSYSRGRNEQFF
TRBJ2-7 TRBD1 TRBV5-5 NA TGTGCCAGCAGCCCCCGAGGGGACAGCGCCTACGAGCAGTACTTC CASSPRGDSAYEQYF
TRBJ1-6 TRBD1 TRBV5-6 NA TGTGCCAGCAGCTTGGAAGGGGGCCTCTATAATTCACCCCTCCACTTT CASSLEGGLYNSPLHF
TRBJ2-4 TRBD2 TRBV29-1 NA TGCAGCGTTGTAAAGCGGGAGGGCGGAGTAGACATTCAGTACTTC CSVVKREGGVDIQYF
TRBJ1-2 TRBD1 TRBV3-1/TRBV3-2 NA TGTGCCAGCAGCCCATGGACAGGGGGCACGTATGGCTACACCTTC CASSPWTGGTYGYTF
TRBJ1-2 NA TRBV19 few TGTGCCAGTAGGAGTAACCGGGGAGACTATGGCTACACCTTC CASRSNRGDYGYTF
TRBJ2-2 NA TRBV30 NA TGTGCCTGGAGTGTACTTGAGGGCGGGGAGCTGTTTTTT CAWSVLEGGELFF
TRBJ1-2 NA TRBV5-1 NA TGCGCCAGCAGCGGGACTAACTATGGCTACACCTTC CASSGTNYGYTF
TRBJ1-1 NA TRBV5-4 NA TGTGCCAGCAGCTTGGCCGAGGCCACTGAAGCTTTCTTT CASSLAEATEAFF
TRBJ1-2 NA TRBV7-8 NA TGTGCCAGCAGAACAATCATAGGGTTCTCGGCTAACTATGGCTACACCTTC CASRTIIGFSANYGYTF
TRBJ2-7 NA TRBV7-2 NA TGTGCCAGCAGCCCACGTCAGCGGGTCTACGAGCAGTACTTC CASSPRQRVYEQYF
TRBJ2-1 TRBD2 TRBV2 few TGTGCCAGCGCCGGGACTAGCGGTTACAATGAGCAGTTCTTC CASAGTSGYNEQFF
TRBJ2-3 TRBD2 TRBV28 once TGTGCCAGCTCGGTAGCGGGAGGGCAGAGTACGCAGTATTTT CASSVAGGQSTQYF
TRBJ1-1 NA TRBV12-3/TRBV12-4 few TGTGCCAGCAGACCACACCCACAGGGAGAAGCTTTCTTT CASRPHPQGEAFF
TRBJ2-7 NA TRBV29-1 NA TGCAGCGTGAGGACCTCCTACGAGCAGTACTTC CSVRTSYEQYF
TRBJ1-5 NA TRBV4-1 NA TGCGCCAGCAGCCAAGTCGAGGGTTATAGCAATCAGCCCCAGCATTTT CASSQVEGYSNQPQHF
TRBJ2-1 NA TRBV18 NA TGTGCCAGCTCACCGTTATCGTCAACTTCCTACAATGAGCAGTTCTTC CASSPLSSTSYNEQFF
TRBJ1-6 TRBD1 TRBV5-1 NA TGCGCCAGCAGCACGGGACAGGGAGATTCACCCCTCCACTTT CASSTGQGDSPLHF
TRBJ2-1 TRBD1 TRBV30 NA TGTGCCTGGAGTCAGGGGGCGAGCTCCTACAATGAGCAGTTCTTC CAWSQGASSYNEQFF
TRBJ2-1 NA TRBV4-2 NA TGTGCCAGCAGCCAAGTGGGTCGGGCCGAACGTTACAATGAGCAGTTCTTC CASSQVGRAERYNEQFF
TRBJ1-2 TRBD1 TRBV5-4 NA TGTGCCAGCAGCTTGGCCGTAGACAGGGAGGAAGATGGCTACACCTTC CASSLAVDREEDGYTF
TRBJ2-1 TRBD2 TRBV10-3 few TGTGCCATCAAAGCGGGGGATTCCTACAATGAGCAGTTCTTC CAIKAGDSYNEQFF
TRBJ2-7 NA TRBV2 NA TGTGCCAGCAGTGAGTTGGACGAGCAGTACTTC CASSELDEQYF
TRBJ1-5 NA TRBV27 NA TGTGCCAGCAGCATAGGTAGGGGTCAGCCCCAGCATTTT CASSIGRGQPQHF
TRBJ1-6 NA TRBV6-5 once TGTGCCAGCATCCGAACACAGGGTTATAATTCACCCCTCCACTTT CASIRTQGYNSPLHF
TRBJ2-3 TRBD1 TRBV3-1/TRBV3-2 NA TGTGCCAGCAGCCTGGGACAGGGAGAGGAGTCGCAGTATTTT CASSLGQGEESQYF
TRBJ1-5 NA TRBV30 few TGTGCCTGGAGTGTAAGAGGGACGGGCAATCAGCCCCAGCATTTT CAWSVRGTGNQPQHF
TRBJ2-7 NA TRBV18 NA TGTGCCAGCTCACCCATTTCGGACGAGCAGTACTTC CASSPISDEQYF
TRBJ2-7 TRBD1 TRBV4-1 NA TGCGCCAGCAGCCTTCGGACAGGGGAGTCCGAGCAGTACTTC CASSLRTGESEQYF